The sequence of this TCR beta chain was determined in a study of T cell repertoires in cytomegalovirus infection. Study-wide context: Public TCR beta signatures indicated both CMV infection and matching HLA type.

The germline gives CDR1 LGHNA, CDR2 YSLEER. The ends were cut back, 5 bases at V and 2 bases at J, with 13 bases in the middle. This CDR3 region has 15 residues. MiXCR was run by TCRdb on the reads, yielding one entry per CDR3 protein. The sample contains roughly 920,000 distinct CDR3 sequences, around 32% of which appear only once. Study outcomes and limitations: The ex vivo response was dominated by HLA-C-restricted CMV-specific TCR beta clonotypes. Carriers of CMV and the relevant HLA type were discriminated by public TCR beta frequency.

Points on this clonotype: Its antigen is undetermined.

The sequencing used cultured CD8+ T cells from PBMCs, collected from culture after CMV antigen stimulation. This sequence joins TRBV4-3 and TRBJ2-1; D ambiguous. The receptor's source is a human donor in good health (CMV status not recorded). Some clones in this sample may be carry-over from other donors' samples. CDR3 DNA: TGCGCCAGCAGCGTAGGAGTCAGCACCTACAATGAGCAGTTCTTC. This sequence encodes CASSVGVSTYNEQFF.